These T cell receptor beta chains were read from a single sample in a study of cytomegalovirus exposure and HLA in healthy donors. Libraries were prepared by immunoSEQ multiplex PCR; TCRdb keeps only in-frame clonotypes and omits some of them. The sample includes about 190,000 clones, 75% to 90% seen only once; the top ten take roughly 0.7%. The specimen sequenced was PBMCs. These receptors were collected from a boy younger than 18 in good health and CMV-seronegative. CDR3s include the opening cysteine and the closing phenylalanine or tryptophan. The D gene is left open where the match is weak. Clone size appears in some rows only: once, few, many, or a class for an expanded clone.

TRBV19	-	TRBJ2-5	TRBD2	CASTGLAGGRGETQYF	TGTGCCAGTACCGGACTAGCGGGGGGCCGCGGAGAGACCCAGTACTTC
TRBV9	once	TRBJ1-6	-	CASSVEGGAGNSPLHF	TGTGCCAGCAGCGTAGAGGGTGGGGCGGGAAATTCACCCCTCCACTTT
TRBV6-5	-	TRBJ1-2	TRBD1	CASSSLTGGDGYTF	TGTGCCAGCAGTAGTCTGACAGGGGGAGATGGCTACACCTTC
TRBV5-6	few	TRBJ1-1	-	CASSLGSRALAFF	TGTGCCAGCAGCTTGGGTTCCAGGGCGTTAGCTTTCTTT
TRBV19	-	TRBJ2-1	-	CASSITASLVDEQFF	TGTGCCAGTAGTATTACGGCCAGTCTAGTCGATGAGCAGTTCTTC
TRBV11-2	-	TRBJ2-7	-	CASSLDRVAYEQYF	TGTGCCAGCAGCTTAGATCGGGTCGCCTACGAGCAGTACTTC
TRBV23-1	-	TRBJ1-2	TRBD1	CASSQSMGQGHSIYGYTF	TGCGCCAGCAGTCAATCGATGGGACAGGGGCACTCAATCTATGGCTACACCTTC
TRBV7-9	-	TRBJ2-7	TRBD2	CASSQTSGDNYEQYF	TGTGCCAGCAGCCAGACTAGCGGGGATAACTACGAGCAGTACTTC
TRBV5-1	once	TRBJ2-3	TRBD2	CASSPSGTSGGTDTQYF	TGCGCCAGCAGCCCTTCTGGGACTAGCGGGGGCACAGATACGCAGTATTTT
TRBV4-1	-	TRBJ1-2	-	CASSQGGVGRVQGGYTF	TGCGCCAGCAGCCAAGGGGGTGTTGGCAGGGTGCAAGGGGGCTACACCTTC
TRBV7-2	few	TRBJ1-5	TRBD1	CASSLQEGARNQPQHF	TGTGCCAGCAGCTTACAGGAGGGGGCGCGCAATCAGCCCCAGCATTTT
TRBV6-5	-	TRBJ1-1	TRBD1	CASSSGTGGLAFF	TGTGCCAGCAGTTCCGGGACAGGGGGGCTTGCTTTCTTT
TRBV4-3	-	TRBJ1-1	-	CASSPPAGRATEAFF	TGCGCCAGCAGCCCCCCCGCCGGCAGGGCCACTGAAGCTTTCTTT
TRBV6-6	-	TRBJ1-2	-	CASSYSSRNYGYTF	TGTGCCAGCAGTTACTCGTCCCGTAACTATGGCTACACCTTC
TRBV7-9	once	TRBJ1-1	TRBD1	CSSSSRDRFLNTEAFF	TGTTCCAGCAGCTCCCGGGACAGGTTTTTGAACACTGAAGCTTTCTTT
TRBV5-1	few	TRBJ1-3	-	CASSLSRQPSSGNTIYF	TGCGCCAGCAGCTTGAGCAGACAGCCGAGCTCTGGAAACACCATATATTTT
TRBV7-9	-	TRBJ2-7	TRBD1	CASSAITGAYEQYF	TGTGCCAGCAGCGCGATCACAGGGGCCTACGAGCAGTACTTC
TRBV28	-	TRBJ1-2	-	CASSWGNQGLYGYTF	TGTGCCAGCAGTTGGGGTAACCAGGGTCTCTATGGCTACACCTTC
TRBV9	-	TRBJ1-3	-	CASRSSLGEGNTIYF	TGTGCCAGCAGGTCATCTTTGGGCGAAGGAAACACCATATATTTT
TRBV7-3	few	TRBJ1-1	TRBD1	CASSLRDRETEAFF	TGTGCCAGCAGCTTACGGGACAGGGAGACTGAAGCTTTCTTT
TRBV6-6	-	TRBJ1-5	TRBD1	CASSYGTAFNQPQHF	TGTGCCAGCAGTTACGGGACAGCGTTCAATCAGCCCCAGCATTTT
TRBV12-5	-	TRBJ1-1	-	CASGAGARTEAFF	TGTGCTAGTGGAGCAGGGGCGCGGACTGAAGCTTTCTTT
TRBV7-6	-	TRBJ2-7	-	CASSLRTEHSYEQYF	TGTGCCAGCAGCTTACGGACAGAGCACTCCTACGAGCAGTACTTC
TRBV6-1	-	TRBJ1-2	-	CASSEALRGSGGYTF	TGTGCCAGCAGTGAAGCGCTGAGAGGGTCGGGTGGCTACACCTTC
TRBV4-1	once	TRBJ2-2	-	CASSQDRRDMNTGELFF	TGCGCCAGCAGCCAAGATCGCCGGGACATGAACACCGGGGAGCTGTTTTTT
TRBV11-2	-	TRBJ2-1	TRBD2	CASSSLHPAGGPGEQFF	TGTGCCAGCAGCTCGCTCCACCCAGCGGGAGGGCCAGGTGAGCAGTTCTTC
TRBV27	-	TRBJ1-1	-	CASSFRLMNTEAFF	TGTGCCAGCAGTTTTCGGTTGATGAACACTGAAGCTTTCTTT
TRBV7-8	-	TRBJ1-4	TRBD1	CASSSQGAGEKLFF	TGTGCCAGCAGCTCCCAGGGGGCGGGTGAAAAACTGTTTTTT
TRBV9	-	TRBJ1-2	-	CASSREQGDYGYTF	TGTGCCAGCAGCCGAGAACAGGGTGACTATGGCTACACCTTC
TRBV9	-	TRBJ2-7	-	CASSPGGPEQYF	TGTGCCAGCAGTCCGGGGGGCCCCGAGCAGTACTTC
TRBV5-6	-	TRBJ1-2	-	CASSWPGTNYGYTF	TGTGCCAGCAGCTGGCCGGGGACTAACTATGGCTACACCTTC
TRBV6-6	-	TRBJ1-2	-	CASTFMRGEDGYTF	TGTGCCAGCACCTTCATGCGGGGGGAGGATGGCTACACCTTC
TRBV4-1	-	TRBJ2-7	TRBD1	CASSQGQGFSHEQYF	TGCGCCAGCAGCCAAGGACAGGGGTTTTCCCACGAGCAGTACTTC
TRBV6-1	once	TRBJ1-2	-	CASRDSDGYTF	TGTGCCAGCAGGGACAGCGATGGCTACACCTTC
TRBV2	-	TRBJ1-1	TRBD1	CASSVTGGTEAFF	TGTGCCAGCAGTGTAACAGGGGGAACTGAAGCTTTCTTT
TRBV9	-	TRBJ2-7	-	CASSAPEGGAYEQYF	TGTGCCAGCAGCGCACCCGAAGGAGGGGCCTACGAGCAGTACTTC
TRBV6-1	-	TRBJ2-7	-	CASSGRDNHFSSYEQYF	TGTGCCAGCAGTGGAAGGGACAACCACTTTTCATCCTACGAGCAGTACTTC
TRBV5-6	-	TRBJ1-2	TRBD1	CASSLGGQLYGYTF	TGTGCCAGCAGCTTGGGGGGACAGCTCTATGGCTACACCTTC
TRBV14	-	TRBJ2-7	-	CASSPRFVGGEQYF	TGTGCCAGCAGCCCCAGGTTTGTGGGGGGCGAGCAGTACTTC
TRBV19	-	TRBJ2-3	TRBD2	CASSSLGTSGRAGTDTQYF	TGTGCCAGTAGTTCACTTGGGACTAGCGGGAGGGCCGGCACAGATACGCAGTATTTT
TRBV9	-	TRBJ1-5	TRBD1	CASSVGGGAYQPQHF	TGTGCCAGCAGCGTAGGAGGGGGCGCGTATCAGCCCCAGCATTTT
TRBV7-3	-	TRBJ1-1	-	CASSFGTGTGEAFF	TGTGCCAGCAGCTTCGGAACAGGTACGGGTGAAGCTTTCTTT